The 22 T cell receptor beta chains presented below share a single source sample, sequenced in a study of control samples from healthy donors and cancer patients (dated by TCRdb to 2018 to 2020). Receptors were amplified or captured by the immunoSEQ multiplex PCR assay. The clones in this table, taken by TCRdb from immuneACCESS, are in-frame only. Not every clone is retained; where verified, under half of the shortfall comes from an unresolved V gene, and the cause of the rest is unknown. The sample includes under 85,000 clones, with over 65% observed a single time. The ten largest account for 2.5% to 3.5% of the sample. Sequenced sample: PBMCs. The source is a woman aged 45-65 years with lung cancer.

The chain employs TRBV5-1 and TRBJ2-7; 9 bases agree with TRBD1. The CDR3 is made up of 15 amino acids. In germline, CDR1 is SGHRS, CDR2 YFSETQ. The V gene end was trimmed by 3 bases and the J gene end by 5 bases; junction bases not matched to a gene: 9. The DNA of the CDR3 is TGCGCCAGCAGCTCCTTTCCGGGACAGGGAGACGAGCAGTACTTC. Protein sequence: CASSSFPGQGDEQYF.

This chain joins TRBV4-2 and TRBJ2-3; 8 bases are a match to TRBD2. The CDR3 totals 16 residues. The ends lost 1 base at V and 8 bases at J; junction bases unmatched: 11. CDR1 is LGHNA, CDR2 YNFKEQ, per germline. The CDR3 region has the DNA TGTGCCAGCAGCCAAGGGTCACTAGCGGACCCAGGTACGCAGTATTTT. Residues: CASSQGSLADPGTQYF.

This chain joins TRBV28 and TRBJ1-2, with a weak D call TRBD1 (5 bases). CDR1 and CDR2 from the germline V gene are MDHEN and SYDVKM. The ends were cut back, 7 bases at V and 8 bases at J, with 17 bases in the middle. The CDR3 contains 13 residues. The CDR3 DNA is TGTGCCAGCACCGCCCCCCCCAAGGGGGGCTACACCTTC. Its protein is CASTAPPKGGYTF.

In this sample, this clone turned up once. CDR3 coding DNA: TGTGCCAGCAGTTACTGGGACAGTCTTAAACCTGAAGCTTTCTTT. It is translated as CASSYWDSLKPEAFF. The chain combines TRBV6-5 with TRBJ1-1, with 7 bases matching TRBD1. Germline CDR1 is MNHEY and CDR2 is SVGAGI. The CDR3 consists of 15 residues. Trimming took 1 base from V and 6 from J; bases not matched to a gene: 8.

The genes are TRBV27 and TRBJ1-2; D is possibly TRBD1 (6 bases). CDR1 MNHEY and CDR2 SMNVEV come from the germline V gene (reference sequence). The CDR3 consists of 13 residues. Trimming shortened V by 4 bases and J by 8 bases, and 14 bases separated the two germline ends. Written as DNA, the CDR3 is TGTGCCAGCAGTTATAATACAGGGAGAGGCTACACCTTC. Its translation: CASSYNTGRGYTF.

The V gene is TRBV24-1, the J gene TRBJ2-1; perhaps TRBD2 as D (7 bases). This CDR3 comprises 18 residues. V was shortened by 0 bases and J by 4 bases, with 18 bases between the two germline ends. In germline, CDR1 is KGHDR, CDR2 SFDVKD. The CDR3 DNA sequence: TGTGCCACCAGTGATTTGCCCCTGGGCGGGGGCTTATACAATGAGCAGTTCTTC. Its protein product is CATSDLPLGGGLYNEQFF.

The CDR3 is CASSVQGAMGNTIYF. The CDR3, as DNA: TGTGCCAGCAGCGTCCAGGGGGCTATGGGAAACACCATATATTTT. The chain links TRBV9 to TRBJ1-3; TRBD1 aligns across 8 bases. Germline-derived CDR1 and CDR2 are SGDLS and YYNGEE. Trimming took 2 bases from V and 4 from J; bases not matched to a gene: 5. The CDR3 spans 15 residues.

The DNA of the CDR3 is TGTGCCAGCAGCCATTCCCTAAGGGATTACTATGGCTACACCTTC. The encoded protein is CASSHSLRDYYGYTF. The chain links TRBV7-9 to TRBJ1-2; D unclear. The V gene's germline CDR1 is SEHNR and CDR2 FQNEAQ (reference sequence). CDR3 length: 15 amino acids. The V gene lost 5 bases and the J gene lost 3 bases, with 16 bases spanning the gap.

The rearrangement joins TRBV6-2 or TRBV6-3 to TRBJ2-2; 13 bases align to TRBD2. CDR1 and CDR2 (germline): MNHEY, SVGEGT. The CDR3 loop spans 20 amino acids. Trimming cost V 5 bases and J 6 bases; bases outside gene matches: 18. DNA of the CDR3: TGTGCCAGCAGTCCGTCCACACGGCTTACTAGCGGGGGGGCCGCCGGGGAGCTGTTTTTT. It encodes CASSPSTRLTSGGAAGELFF.

In DNA, the CDR3 is TGTGCCAGCAGTTACACCTTGGACAGCTTCGGCTACACCTTC. Translating it yields CASSYTLDSFGYTF. This chain uses TRBV6-5 with TRBJ1-2; a weak D match, TRBD1 (6 bases). V lost 2 bases and J 8 bases, leaving 15 bases between the germline ends. Germline lookup yields CDR1 MNHEY and CDR2 SVGAGI. The CDR3 has 14 residues.

This clone showed up just once. This chain uses TRBV7-6 with TRBJ2-1; D may match TRBD1 or TRBD2 (5 bases each). CDR3 length: 14 residues. Trimming removed 2 bases at V and 2 bases at J, with 7 bases between. The germline CDR1 and CDR2 sequences are SGHVS and FNYEAQ. The CDR3 is CASSLLGAYNEQFF. The CDR3 DNA reads as TGTGCCAGCAGCTTACTGGGGGCCTACAATGAGCAGTTCTTC.

This chain connects TRBV24-1 to TRBJ1-5; D gene ambiguous. V was cut by 3 bases and J by 4 bases, with 18 bases left in between. Germline V gives CDR1 KGHDR, CDR2 SFDVKD. There are 17 residues in the CDR3. In DNA form, the CDR3 reads TGTGCCACCAGTGATGTCAGAAACGCTCCCTATAATCAGCCCCAGCATTTT. It translates to CATSDVRNAPYNQPQHF.

This chain uses TRBV7-2 with TRBJ1-6; D remains ambiguous. The length of the CDR3 is 13 residues. V gave up 2 bases and J gave up 11 bases, with 10 bases separating them. Germline loops: CDR1 SGHTA, CDR2 FQGNSA. The CDR3 loop reads CASSLQATTPLHF. DNA for the CDR3: TGTGCCAGCAGCTTACAGGCCACTACACCCCTCCACTTT.

This clone was seen a few times. The chain links TRBV3-1 (or the pseudogene TRBV3-2) to TRBJ2-1; no definite D call. The V gene lost 7 bases and the J gene lost 6 bases, with 13 bases spanning the gap. This CDR3 spans 13 amino acids. Germline loops: CDR1 LGHDT, CDR2 YNNKEL (reference sequence). The CDR3 loop is CASTPLGFNEQFF. CDR3 nucleotides: TGTGCCAGCACCCCTTTGGGATTCAATGAGCAGTTCTTC.

As concerns this clone: Other DNA variants within this sample encode the same CDR3. V usage is TRBV24-1 and J usage is TRBJ2-3; tentative D call: TRBD1 (6 bases). Trimming took off 5 bases at V and 1 base at J, with 6 bases between the two ends. Looked up from germline, CDR1 is KGHDR and CDR2 is SFDVKD. This CDR3 comprises 13 residues. CDR3 loop: CATSAGGTDTQYF. CDR3 coding DNA: TGTGCCACCAGTGCAGGGGGCACAGATACGCAGTATTTT.

The chain uses TRBV13 and TRBJ1-2, with 7 bases that match TRBD1. This CDR3 contains 13 residues. With 5 bases clipped from V and 4 bases from J, the junction kept 4 bases outside the gene matches. Germline V gene data show CDR1 as PRHDT and CDR2 as FYEKMQ (reference sequence). The CDR3 protein is CASSVGQFYGYTF. CDR3 nucleotide sequence: TGTGCCAGCAGCGTGGGACAGTTCTATGGCTACACCTTC.

This chain joins TRBV28 and TRBJ1-1, with a tentative D call TRBD1 (6 bases). Trimming pared 7 bases from V and 4 bases from J, leaving 19 bases between. This CDR3 is built from 15 residues. Per the germline V gene, CDR1 is MDHEN and CDR2 is SYDVKM. The CDR3 DNA follows: TGTGCCAGCATCACGAGCTGGGGGCTGGCCACTGAAGCTTTCTTT. It is translated as CASITSWGLATEAFF.

J is TRBJ2-3 and V is TRBV24-1; 8 bases fit TRBD1. Trimming removed 6 bases from V and 2 bases from J; junction bases left unmatched: 3. The CDR3 runs 14 residues. Germline V lookup: CDR1 KGHDR, CDR2 SFDVKD. This chain's CDR3 is CATSRTGTTDTQYF. CDR3 nucleotide sequence: TGTGCCACCAGTCGGACAGGGACCACAGATACGCAGTATTTT.

The V gene is TRBV27, the J gene TRBJ2-5; 11 bases are shared with TRBD2. V lost 6 bases, J lost 5 bases, and 11 bases stayed unmatched. Germline CDR1 reads MNHEY; CDR2 reads SMNVEV (reference sequence). The CDR3 contains 16 residues. The CDR3 spells CASRSLIAGGRETQYF. CDR3 DNA sequence: TGTGCCAGCAGATCGTTGATAGCGGGGGGGCGGGAGACCCAGTACTTC.

The chain joins TRBV5-1 to TRBJ1-1, with D uncertain. V was shortened by 0 bases and J by 0 bases, with 9 bases between the two germline ends. Germline loops: CDR1 SGHRS, CDR2 YFSETQ. The CDR3 loop spans 15 amino acids. Here the CDR3 reads CASSLVSIMNTEAFF. CDR3 DNA: TGCGCCAGCAGCTTGGTTAGTATCATGAACACTGAAGCTTTCTTT.

V is TRBV29-1 and J is TRBJ2-7, with TRBD1 matching 9 bases. In germline, CDR1 is SQVTM, CDR2 ANQGSEA. CDR3 length: 14 residues. The ends lost 3 bases at V and 3 bases at J; junction bases unmatched: 6. The CDR3 spells CSVEMGQGGYEQYF. As DNA, the CDR3 is TGCAGCGTTGAGATGGGACAGGGCGGCTACGAGCAGTACTTC.

This clone was seen only a few times. J is TRBJ1-4 and V is TRBV27, with 7 bases fitting TRBD1. The V gene's germline CDR1 is MNHEY and CDR2 SMNVEV (reference sequence). J was trimmed by 8 bases and V by 11 bases; bases with no gene match: 17. The CDR3 covers 15 residues. CDR3 nucleotides: TGTGCCTCCAAGGGGTGGCAGGGGGGTGGGGAAAAACTGTTTTTT. This gives the protein CASKGWQGGGEKLFF.